Listed below are T cell receptor beta chains from one sample, sequenced in a study of blood T cell repertoires in COVID-19. Generated by immunoSEQ multiplex PCR, the TCRdb table keeps only in-frame clones and is missing some. The data show fewer than 350,000 clones, with 70% to 90% seen just once and less than 2.5% held by the top ten. The sample taken for sequencing was PBMCs or T cells enriched from blood (not recorded which). All receptors come from a man younger than 45 who had recovered from COVID-19. CDR3s include the opening cysteine and the closing phenylalanine or tryptophan. The D gene is left open where the match is weak. The listing skips clone size in some rows; elsewhere it reads once, few, many or a size class.

V	size	J	D	CDR3
TRBV10-3	NA	TRBJ2-3	NA	CAISEFGVAATDTQYF
TRBV29-1	NA	TRBJ1-2	TRBD1	CSVGRDSTTGADGYTF
TRBV19	NA	TRBJ2-3	TRBD2	CASTMLGGSTDTQYF
TRBV7-8	NA	TRBJ1-3	NA	CASSPQFGGTRGNTIYF
TRBV5-1	NA	TRBJ1-1	TRBD1	CASSPDRVTEAFF
TRBV4-1	NA	TRBJ1-1	NA	CASSPRVGLNTEAFF
TRBV7-2	NA	TRBJ2-7	NA	CASSLASGTYEQYF
TRBV5-8	NA	TRBJ2-2	NA	CASSFLGASAGELFF
TRBV5-1	NA	TRBJ2-2	TRBD2	CASSWGVAGGNTGELFF
TRBV7-9	once	TRBJ1-1	NA	CASSLGRMNTEAFF
TRBV5-1	NA	TRBJ2-5	NA	CASSPSQETQYF
TRBV2	NA	TRBJ2-1	TRBD1	CASSSPDRAVFF
TRBV2	NA	TRBJ2-7	NA	CASTQEKNEQYF
TRBV14	NA	TRBJ2-7	NA	CASSQDYSYEQYF
TRBV7-3	NA	TRBJ2-3	TRBD2	CASSFLAGYTDTQYF
TRBV6-4	NA	TRBJ1-6	TRBD1	CASSDEGQGNSPLHF
TRBV24-1	NA	TRBJ1-5	NA	CATSDGSGYQPQHF
TRBV5-6	NA	TRBJ2-3	TRBD2	CASSWRGSGGFHTDTQYF
TRBV4-1	NA	TRBJ2-3	TRBD2	CASSQDEGLAGGPITDTQYF
TRBV4-1	NA	TRBJ1-5	TRBD1	CASSQQGANQPQHF
TRBV10-3	NA	TRBJ2-3	NA	CAISVGGGRTDTQYF
TRBV18	NA	TRBJ2-5	NA	CASSPLRGETQYF
TRBV11-2	NA	TRBJ2-5	TRBD1	CASSAPTGGGETQYF
TRBV5-1	NA	TRBJ1-1	NA	CASSLMAEGGSTEAFF
TRBV27	NA	TRBJ2-2	TRBD1	CASSLTGADTGELFF
TRBV5-1	medium-sized	TRBJ2-7	TRBD1	CASSATGTGAEQYF
TRBV2	NA	TRBJ1-4	NA	CASRRGTNEKLFF
TRBV14	NA	TRBJ2-5	NA	CASSSPNSWSSQETQYF